The clone carrying this T cell receptor (beta chain) was seen a handful of times. Its antigen remains unidentified. This specimen comes from a study of PD-1 blockade in mismatch repair-deficient tumors. Background on the study: Enrolled about 2013-2017, patients had progressing, pretreated mismatch repair-deficient cancers of about a dozen types. Points from the study as a whole: After pembrolizumab, tumor-resident clones rose rapidly, then generally contracted before radiologic responses.

PCR or immunohistochemistry showed mismatch repair deficiency in every enrolled patient. TCR sequencing covered a few patients who responded to pembrolizumab. CDR1 and CDR2 from the germline V gene are MNHNS and SASEGT. V was clipped by 2 bases and J by 1 base, with 5 bases between them. This CDR3 contains 13 residues. TCRdb's table, derived via immunoSEQ multiplex PCR, lists solely in-frame clones and lacks some. The table shows some 110,000 clones, with about three quarters occurring only once. The source material was peripheral blood, sampled approximately 14 months after starting pembrolizumab. The chain combines TRBV6-1 with TRBJ1-1, with D possibly being TRBD1 (5 bases). The receptor was derived from an adult with mismatch repair-deficient cancer. The CDR3 region is CASSEQGNTEAFF. The CDR3 DNA follows: TGTGCCAGCAGTGAACAGGGGAACACTGAAGCTTTCTTT.